This T cell receptor beta chain stems from a study of OX40 agonist ivuxolimab in advanced cancers. In the study overall: Patients undergoing dose escalation presented with hepatocellular carcinoma, melanoma, renal cell or head and neck cancer. Whole-study findings and limits: The study found among the lowest clonal expansion in partial responders at 0.1-3.0 mg/kg.

CDR3 length: 14 amino acids. From germline, CDR1 is SGHRS and CDR2 YFSETQ. V was pared by 0 bases and J by 6 bases, with 3 bases of the junction left unmatched. In the case of this clone: The antigen is not known.

The table came from immunoSEQ multiplex PCR; TCRdb's copy has only in-frame clones and leaves some out. The sample includes over 45,000 clones, approximately 83% of them seen just once. Specimen: CD4+ or CD8+ T cells sorted from blood, collected in a trial of the OX40 agonist ivuxolimab. V and J are TRBV5-1 and TRBJ2-3; 8 bases align to TRBD1. The sequence was collected from an adult with an advanced solid tumor such as melanoma, head and neck, liver or kidney cancer. CDR3 in amino acids: CASSLEQGVDTQYF. Written as DNA, the CDR3 is TGCGCCAGCAGCTTGGAACAGGGGGTGGATACGCAGTATTTT.